This T cell receptor (beta chain) was identified during a study of blood T cell repertoires in COVID-19. Study as a whole: The United States, Italy and Spain supplied acute and convalescent COVID-19 samples.

The CDR3 is 16 residues long. The junction had 13 bases not matched to a gene; V was cut back by 10 bases and J by 3 bases. Germline V gene lookup returns CDR1 MNHEY and CDR2 SMNVEV (reference sequence). Clones were sequenced by immunoSEQ multiplex PCR, and TCRdb holds only the in-frame ones, with some missing. Among approximately 68,000 clones listed, about nine tenths were seen once. This chain uses TRBV27 with TRBJ2-1, with TRBD2 matching 9 bases. The sequenced material came from peripheral blood. The receptor was derived from a man between 50 and 59 years old with active COVID-19. The CDR3 sequence: CATRSLASGNYNEQFF. As DNA, the CDR3 is TGTGCCACCCGGTCCCTTGCTAGCGGGAACTACAATGAGCAGTTCTTC.